Detailed here is one T cell receptor beta chain. The record originates from a study of blood T cells in healthy people across ages. The CDR3 sequence is 14 residues long. Germline assignment: CDR1 SEHNR and CDR2 FQNEAQ (reference sequence). The V gene lost 2 bases and the J gene lost 1 base, with 9 bases spanning the gap. Next came a second PCR, run for roughly 6 to 11 cycles, which used a sample-barcoded 5' primer along with a J-beta primer mix. TCRdb called the 5' RACE reads again in MiXCR, with one record for every CDR3 protein. The table lists about 1.4 million distinct CDR3 sequences, approximately 59% of them singletons.

This chain uses TRBV7-9 with TRBJ2-7; a weak D match, TRBD1 (5 bases). Sequencing was performed on blood. This clonotype was sampled from a man aged 18 to 29 in good health. CDR3 protein: CASSLTRQSYEQYF. In DNA, the CDR3 is TGTGCCAGCAGCTTAACGCGACAGTCCTACGAGCAGTACTTC.